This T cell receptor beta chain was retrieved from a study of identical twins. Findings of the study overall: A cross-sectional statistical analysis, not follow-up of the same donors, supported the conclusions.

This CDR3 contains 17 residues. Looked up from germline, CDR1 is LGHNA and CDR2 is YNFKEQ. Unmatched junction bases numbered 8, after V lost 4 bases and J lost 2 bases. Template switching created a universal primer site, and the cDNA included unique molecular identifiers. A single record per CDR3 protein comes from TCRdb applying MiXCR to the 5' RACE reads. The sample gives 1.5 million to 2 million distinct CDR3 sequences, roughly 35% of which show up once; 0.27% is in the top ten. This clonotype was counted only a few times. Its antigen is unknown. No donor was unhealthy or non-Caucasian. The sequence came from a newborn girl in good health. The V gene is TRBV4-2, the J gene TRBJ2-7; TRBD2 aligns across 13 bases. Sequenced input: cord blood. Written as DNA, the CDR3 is TGTGCCAGCAGCCCCGGGACTAGCGGGATCTTTGCCTACGAGCAGTACTTC. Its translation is CASSPGTSGIFAYEQYF.